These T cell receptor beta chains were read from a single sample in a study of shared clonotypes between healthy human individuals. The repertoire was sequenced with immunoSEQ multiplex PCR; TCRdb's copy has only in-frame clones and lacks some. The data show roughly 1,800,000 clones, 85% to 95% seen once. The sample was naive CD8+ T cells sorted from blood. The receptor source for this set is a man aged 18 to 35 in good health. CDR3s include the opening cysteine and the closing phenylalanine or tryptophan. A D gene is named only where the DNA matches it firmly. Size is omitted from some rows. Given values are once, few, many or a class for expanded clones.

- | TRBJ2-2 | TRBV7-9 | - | CASSLDIVTLFF | TGTGCCAGCAGCTTAGACATAGTTACGCTGTTTTTT
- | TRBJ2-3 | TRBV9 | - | CASSKLGEWETDTQYF | TGTGCCAGCAGCAAATTAGGGGAGTGGGAGACAGATACGCAGTATTTT
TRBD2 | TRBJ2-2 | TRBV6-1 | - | CASSDPGLAAGELFF | TGTGCCAGCAGTGACCCGGGCCTAGCGGCCGGGGAGCTGTTTTTT
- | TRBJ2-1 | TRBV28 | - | CASSTGSSYNEQFF | TGTGCCAGCAGCACAGGGAGCTCCTACAATGAGCAGTTCTTC
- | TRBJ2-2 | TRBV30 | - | CAWSVRGGTGELFF | TGTGCCTGGAGTGTACGAGGGGGGACCGGGGAGCTGTTTTTT
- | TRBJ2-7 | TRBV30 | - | CAWSQGGEQYF | TGTGCCTGGAGTCAAGGGGGCGAGCAGTACTTC
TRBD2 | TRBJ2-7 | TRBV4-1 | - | CASSLETSGSYEQYF | TGCGCCAGCAGCCTGGAAACTAGCGGGAGCTACGAGCAGTACTTC
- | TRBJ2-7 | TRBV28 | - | CASSLTVSTEQYF | TGTGCCAGCAGTTTAACAGTATCCACCGAGCAGTACTTC
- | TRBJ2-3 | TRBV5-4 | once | CASSGVADTQYF | TGTGCCAGCTCCGGGGTAGCAGATACGCAGTATTTT
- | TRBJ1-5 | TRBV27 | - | CASSSRTDLYSNQPQHF | TGTGCCAGCAGTTCAAGGACAGACCTTTATAGCAATCAGCCCCAGCATTTT
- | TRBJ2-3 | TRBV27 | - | CASRVLGTDTQYF | TGTGCCAGCAGGGTTTTAGGCACAGATACGCAGTATTTT
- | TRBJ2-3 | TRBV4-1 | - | CASSQEGASTDTQYF | TGCGCCAGCAGCCAAGAGGGCGCCAGCACAGATACGCAGTATTTT
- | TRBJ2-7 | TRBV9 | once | CASSEGSGGSYEQYF | TGTGCCAGCAGCGAGGGGAGCGGAGGCTCCTACGAGCAGTACTTC
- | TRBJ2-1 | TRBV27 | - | CASSLIYEQFF | TGTGCCAGCAGTTTAATATATGAGCAGTTCTTC
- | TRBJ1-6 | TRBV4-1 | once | CASSHALGGSSYNSPLHF | TGCGCCAGCAGCCACGCTTTGGGGGGTAGCTCCTATAATTCACCCCTCCACTTT
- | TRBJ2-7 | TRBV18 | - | CASSPGDGWTYEQYF | TGTGCCAGCTCACCAGGGGACGGCTGGACGTACGAGCAGTACTTC
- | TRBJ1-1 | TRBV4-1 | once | CASSQVEGNTEAFF | TGCGCCAGCAGCCAAGTAGAGGGGAACACTGAAGCTTTCTTT
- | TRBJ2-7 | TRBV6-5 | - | CASSLHQDYEQYF | TGTGCCAGCAGTTTACACCAAGACTACGAGCAGTACTTC
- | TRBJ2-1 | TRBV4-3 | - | CASSQGVHYNEQFF | TGCGCCAGCAGCCAGGGGGTCCACTACAATGAGCAGTTCTTC
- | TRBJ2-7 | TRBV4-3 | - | CASSQEVAANPYEQYF | TGCGCCAGCAGCCAAGAGGTGGCGGCCAACCCCTACGAGCAGTACTTC
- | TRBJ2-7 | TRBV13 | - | CASSPGASTYEQYF | TGTGCCAGCAGCCCGGGAGCTAGCACATACGAGCAGTACTTC
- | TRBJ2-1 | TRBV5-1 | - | CASSLVGSGNEQFF | TGCGCCAGCAGCTTGGTTGGGTCCGGCAATGAGCAGTTCTTC
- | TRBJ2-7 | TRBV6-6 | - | CASSYSAPEQYF | TGTGCCAGCAGTTACTCGGCGCCCGAGCAGTACTTC
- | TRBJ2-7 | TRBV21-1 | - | CASSTLGGAYYEQYF | TGTGCCAGCAGCACCCTCGGTGGGGCCTACTACGAGCAGTACTTC
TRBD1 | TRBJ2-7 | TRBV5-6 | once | CASSSGTGGDYEQYF | TGTGCCAGCAGCTCCGGGACAGGGGGCGATTACGAGCAGTACTTC
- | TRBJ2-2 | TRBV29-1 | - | CTKNTGELFF | TGCACCAAGAACACCGGGGAGCTGTTTTTT
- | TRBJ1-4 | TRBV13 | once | CASSLGDPEKLFF | TGTGCCAGCAGCTTAGGGGATCCCGAAAAACTGTTTTTT